The sequence of this T cell receptor beta chain was determined in a study of technical replicates of blood from a handful of donors. V gave up 0 bases and J gave up 5 bases; unmatched junction bases: 8. This CDR3 is 16 amino acids long. Germline CDR1 LNHNV, CDR2 YYDKDF (reference sequence). Libraries were prepared by immunoSEQ multiplex PCR; TCRdb keeps only in-frame clonotypes and omits some of them. The table lists 65,000 to 85,000 clones, about 96% of them singletons. The genes are TRBV15 and TRBJ2-7, with 9 bases lining up with TRBD1. The sample was T cells isolated from PBMCs. The receptor's source is a human donor in good health. CDR3 sequence: CATSREGGTGKDEQYF. DNA for the CDR3: TGTGCCACCAGCAGAGAGGGGGGGACAGGGAAAGACGAGCAGTACTTC.